This T cell receptor (beta chain) was captured in a study of Ad26.COV2.S vaccination and SARS-CoV-2 variants. Specified treatment: about 20 received Ad26.COV2.S at low or high dose, single or two shots; several received placebo; per-sample allocation not given. Vaccine and placebo recipients were sampled on day 63 after the first injection. Adults aged 18-55 years in Boston included the donor. Assay: immunoSEQ multiplex PCR; the TCRdb copy retains only in-frame clones and omits some. This sample has 400,000 to 450,000 clones, with about 92% found just once. Trimming stripped 0 bases from V and 8 bases from J, with 13 bases between. Per germline, CDR1 LGHDT and CDR2 YNNKEL (reference sequence). This CDR3 is built from 14 residues.

The genes are TRBV3-1 (or the pseudogene TRBV3-2) and TRBJ2-5; D uncertain. The sequence was obtained from a person aged 18-60 years who received the Ad26.COV2.S COVID-19 vaccine or a placebo. The sample here was peripheral blood, taken in a trial of Ad26.COV2.S vaccine versus placebo. The CDR3 nucleotides read TGTGCCAGCAGCCAAGATCTCAGTGGTGCCACCCAGTACTTC. It specifies CASSQDLSGATQYF.